The 31 T cell receptor beta chains given below trace back to one sample, sequenced in a study of cytomegalovirus exposure and HLA in healthy donors. In the PCR, 60 Vbeta and 13 Jbeta primers were used. TCRdb's table, derived via immunoSEQ multiplex PCR, lists solely in-frame clones and lacks some. The sample includes some 160,000 clones, approximately 80% seen only once; the top ten take roughly 6.3%. The sample consisted of PBMCs. The receptors here all came from a male donor in good health and CMV-seropositive.

J is TRBJ2-7 and V is TRBV10-3; TRBD2 matches 8 bases. V lost 2 bases, J lost 4 bases, and 7 bases stayed unmatched. Germline CDR1 reads ENHRY; CDR2 reads SYGVKD. This CDR3 has 15 residues. The chain's CDR3 is CAISEGTRVRYEQYF. DNA of the CDR3: TGTGCCATCAGTGAGGGGACTAGAGTGCGGTACGAGCAGTACTTC.

The chain has TRBV13 and TRBJ1-2, with D possibly matching TRBD1 (5 bases). Trimming took 6 bases from V and 4 from J, leaving 15 bases between them. The CDR3 is made up of 14 amino acids. CDR1 is PRHDT, CDR2 FYEKMQ, per germline (reference sequence). The CDR3 loop is CASSPTEVFYGYTF. The CDR3 DNA follows: TGTGCCAGCAGTCCGACAGAAGTCTTCTATGGCTACACCTTC.

This clone was counted a single time. J is TRBJ1-4 and V is TRBV5-5, with a weak D call TRBD1 (6 bases). Looked up from germline, CDR1 is SGHKS and CDR2 is YYEKEE (reference sequence). The CDR3 loop spans 14 amino acids. Trimming pared 4 bases from V and 4 bases from J, leaving 11 bases between. CDR3 sequence: CASSTRQDNEKLFF. The CDR3 region has the DNA TGTGCCAGCAGCACCCGACAGGATAATGAAAAACTGTTTTTT.

This clone came up once. The CDR3 DNA is TGTGCCAGCAGGGGGCTAGCGGGAGGAACAAATGAGCAGTTCTTC. Residues: CASRGLAGGTNEQFF. The chain employs TRBV9 and TRBJ2-1; 11 nucleotides agree with TRBD2. The CDR3 contains 15 residues. The germline CDR1 and CDR2 sequences are SGDLS and YYNGEE. The V segment lost 5 bases and the J segment 7 bases; nucleotides outside the gene matches: 8.

This rearrangement joins TRBV5-1 to TRBJ2-1; TRBD2 matches at 12 bases. V lost 4 bases to trimming and J lost 9 bases; unmatched junction nucleotides: 8. Per the germline V gene, CDR1 is SGHRS and CDR2 is YFSETQ. The CDR3 extends over 15 amino acids. CDR3 nucleotide sequence: TGCGCCAGCAGCCCCCTAGCGGGAGGGAACACTGAGCAGTTCTTC. It translates to CASSPLAGGNTEQFF.

This clone appeared a single time. The gene calls are TRBV2 and TRBJ2-7; D unclear. Germline V gene lookup returns CDR1 SNHLY and CDR2 FYNNEI. Between the trimmed V and J ends, which lost 7 bases and 3 bases, there was a span of 7 bases. The CDR3 is 11 amino acids. DNA of the CDR3: TGTGCCAGCAACCCCGGCTACGAGCAGTACTTC. Its translation is CASNPGYEQYF. The whole variable domain, filled in from reference TRBV2 and TRBJ2-7, reads EPEVTQTPSHQVTQMGQEVILRCVPISNHLYFYWYRQILGQKVEFLVSFYNNEISEKSEIFDDQFSVERPDGSNFTLKIRSTKLEDSAMYFCASNPGYEQYFGPGTRLTVT.

The V gene is TRBV12-2, the J gene TRBJ2-1; the D call in the table, TRBD1, was not verified against the DNA. TRBV12-2 is flagged as a pseudogene. This CDR3 region has 18 residues. The CDR3 protein is CASRLAQGSQSSYNEQFF. CDR3 bases: TGTGCAAGTCGCTTAGCCCAGGGGAGTCAAAGCTCCTACAATGAGCAGTTCTTC.

The chain is built from TRBV19 and TRBJ1-2, with D maybe TRBD1 (6 bases). The germline gives CDR1 LNHDA, CDR2 SQIVND (reference sequence). The V end was cut by 10 bases, the J end by 3 bases, with 18 bases between. CDR3 length: 14 residues. The CDR3 is CATRTGGADYGYTF. As DNA, the CDR3 is TGTGCCACCCGGACGGGGGGGGCCGACTATGGCTACACCTTC.

The chain employs TRBV11-3 and TRBJ2-1; 13 bases are a match to TRBD2. The CDR3 runs to 16 residues. From germline, CDR1 is SGHNT and CDR2 YENEEA. V shed 5 bases and J 4 bases; nucleotides not matched to a gene: 5. CDR3: CASSQGLAGRYNEQFF. DNA for the CDR3: TGTGCCAGCAGCCAGGGACTAGCGGGAAGATACAATGAGCAGTTCTTC.

V and J are TRBV19 and TRBJ2-3, with TRBD1 matching over 8 bases. Per the germline V gene, CDR1 is LNHDA and CDR2 is SQIVND (reference sequence). The CDR3 contains 13 residues. The V segment lost 11 bases and the J segment 6 bases; nucleotides outside the gene matches: 10. The CDR3 DNA reads TGTGCCTCGACAGGGGATTCATCTGATACGCAGTATTTT. Amino acids: CASTGDSSDTQYF.

Turning to this clone: Mismatch with germline at one junction end may stem from a read error. The chain has TRBV6-6 and TRBJ1-1; 7 bases fit TRBD1. Germline CDR1 reads MNHNY; CDR2 reads SVGAGI (reference sequence). CDR3 length: 14 amino acids. The CDR3 DNA reads as TGTACCAGCAGTTACTCTAGGGACAGCCGTGAAGCTTTCTTT. Its translation: CTSSYSRDSREAFF.

The rearrangement joins TRBV30 to TRBJ2-4, with TRBD2 identical over 11 bases. The V and J ends lost 0 bases and 1 base, in that order; junction bases with no gene match: 8. The CDR3 length is 18 residues. Germline lookup yields CDR1 GTSNPN and CDR2 SVGIG (reference sequence). The CDR3 sequence is CAWSVASGRYGAKNIQYF. CDR3 DNA: TGTGCCTGGAGTGTAGCTAGCGGGAGGTATGGGGCCAAAAACATTCAGTACTTC.

This clone turned up a few times. The J gene is TRBJ2-7, the V gene TRBV9; D might be TRBD1 (6 bases). Germline CDR1 and CDR2: SGDLS and YYNGEE. This CDR3 comprises 17 residues. Deletions cut 2 bases from V and 5 bases from J, with 23 bases between. CDR3 in DNA: TGTGCCAGCAGCGTCGGACAGCTGGTCTTCGGGGTGAACGAGCAGTACTTC. Translation: CASSVGQLVFGVNEQYF. The full variable domain, with the rest looked up from reference TRBV9 and TRBJ2-7, is DSGVTQTPKHLITATGQRVTLRCSPRSGDLSVYWYQQSLDQGLQFLIQYYNGEERAKGNILERFSAQQFPDLHSELNLSSLELGDSALYFCASSVGQLVFGVNEQYFGPGTRLTVT.

The chain carries TRBV29-1 and TRBJ2-3; TRBD2 might be the D (5 bases). CDR3 size: 12 residues. V was pared by 2 bases and J by 5 bases, with 8 bases between. Germline loops: CDR1 SQVTM, CDR2 ANQGSEA. The CDR3 sequence: CSVEIAGDTQYF. The CDR3 DNA sequence: TGCAGCGTTGAAATCGCGGGAGATACGCAGTATTTT.

The chain couples TRBV6-5 to TRBJ1-2; no clear D gene. V was pared by 4 bases and J by 8 bases, with 14 bases between. Germline lookup yields CDR1 MNHEY and CDR2 SVGAGI. The CDR3 runs to 13 residues. This chain's CDR3 is CASSSRRLGGYTF. CDR3 DNA sequence: TGTGCCAGCAGTTCCCGGAGGTTGGGCGGCTACACCTTC.

There are a few counts of this clone. The chain combines TRBV6-1 with TRBJ2-3, with 9 bases aligning to TRBD1. Germline V gives CDR1 MNHNS, CDR2 SASEGT. This CDR3 has 14 residues. The V and J ends lost 2 bases and 9 bases, in that order; junction bases with no gene match: 6. The CDR3 DNA reads as TGTGCCAGCAGTGAAACAGGGGGCGTGATAACGCAGTATTTT. Translating it yields CASSETGGVITQYF.

The genes are TRBV4-1 and TRBJ2-3, with 7 nucleotides matching TRBD2. From germline, CDR1 is MGHRA and CDR2 YSYEKL. The CDR3 extends over 18 amino acids. V was pared by 3 bases and J by 2 bases, with 14 bases of the junction left unmatched. The CDR3 protein is CASSHPPPLARPTDTQYF. The DNA for the CDR3 is TGCGCCAGCAGCCACCCCCCTCCACTAGCGCGACCCACAGATACGCAGTATTTT.

This clone was counted once. V and J are TRBV5-1 and TRBJ2-7, with 10 bases aligning to TRBD2. V lost 4 bases and J lost 2; bases outside the gene matches: 6. The CDR3 loop spans 15 amino acids. CDR1 is SGHRS, CDR2 YFSETQ, per germline. CDR3 nucleotides: TGCGCCAGCAGCGAAACTAGCGGGGCCACCTACGAGCAGTACTTC. This sequence encodes CASSETSGATYEQYF.

The chain has TRBV6-6 and TRBJ2-1; 8 bases are shared with TRBD2. The CDR3 has 15 amino acids. The V gene end was trimmed by 7 bases and the J gene end by 9 bases; junction bases not matched to a gene: 14. Germline loops: CDR1 MNHNY, CDR2 SVGAGI (reference sequence). The CDR3 DNA sequence: TGTGCCAGCACCTCCGAGACTAGCGCCCCCCGTGAGCAGTTCTTC. This translates into CASTSETSAPREQFF.

V usage is TRBV7-2 and J usage is TRBJ2-3, with TRBD2 matching 8 bases. The CDR3 sequence is 15 residues long. The junction had 8 bases not matched to a gene; V was cut back by 5 bases and J by 4 bases. Germline V gene lookup returns CDR1 SGHTA and CDR2 FQGNSA. CDR3 nucleotides: TGTGCCAGCAGCCTACAGACTAGCGCAGCAGATACGCAGTATTTT. Translation gives CASSLQTSAADTQYF.

The chain is built from TRBV9 and TRBJ2-1, with D perhaps matching TRBD1 (5 bases). Trimming pared 0 bases from V and 9 bases from J, leaving 16 bases between. The CDR3 runs to 15 residues. Looked up from germline, CDR1 is SGDLS and CDR2 is YYNGEE. Written as DNA, the CDR3 is TGTGCCAGCAGCGTAGTGGCTAGGGGTGTCGGTGAGCAGTTCTTC. Residues: CASSVVARGVGEQFF.

This chain connects TRBV6-1 to TRBJ1-5; D gene unclear. The CDR3 consists of 14 residues. Germline V gives CDR1 MNHNS, CDR2 SASEGT. V was trimmed by 6 bases and J by 3 bases, leaving 12 bases between them. In DNA, the CDR3 is TGTGCCAGCAGCCACTTACCTGTCAATCAGCCCCAGCATTTT. It codes for CASSHLPVNQPQHF.

V gene TRBV2 combines with J gene TRBJ2-1; 7 positions agree with TRBD1. Per germline, CDR1 SNHLY and CDR2 FYNNEI. The junction had 9 bases not matched to a gene; V was cut back by 7 bases and J by 6 bases. The CDR3 extends over 14 amino acids. CDR3: CASNRGTNFNEQFF. CDR3 DNA sequence: TGTGCCAGCAACAGGGGTACAAACTTCAATGAGCAGTTCTTC. The whole variable domain, filled in from reference TRBV2 and TRBJ2-1, reads EPEVTQTPSHQVTQMGQEVILRCVPISNHLYFYWYRQILGQKVEFLVSFYNNEISEKSEIFDDQFSVERPDGSNFTLKIRSTKLEDSAMYFCASNRGTNFNEQFFGPGTRLTVL.

The table lists this clone with a count of one. The J gene is TRBJ2-3, the V gene TRBV5-1; 10 nucleotides align to TRBD2. The CDR3 runs to 17 residues. Per germline, CDR1 SGHRS and CDR2 YFSETQ. V lost 3 bases, J lost 4 bases, and 11 bases stayed unmatched. CDR3 residues: CASSSAGGPRLADTQYF. The CDR3 DNA follows: TGCGCCAGCAGCTCAGCGGGAGGGCCGAGGTTAGCAGATACGCAGTATTTT.

The J gene is TRBJ2-2, the V gene TRBV9; D remains ambiguous. CDR3 size: 13 residues. Germline CDR1 and CDR2: SGDLS and YYNGEE. Between the trimmed V and J ends, which lost 0 bases and 6 bases, there was a span of 6 bases. The CDR3 nucleotides read TGTGCCAGCAGCGTAGGAACATCCGGGGAGCTGTTTTTT. Residues: CASSVGTSGELFF.

This chain connects TRBV18 to TRBJ2-1; TRBD2 matches 8 bases. Germline V lookup: CDR1 KGHSH, CDR2 LQKENI. V shed 6 bases, J shed 8 bases, and the junction held 12 bases outside the gene matches. The CDR3 runs to 15 residues. The CDR3 reads CASSAWSSGFDEQFF. In DNA form, the CDR3 reads TGTGCCAGCTCGGCGTGGTCTAGCGGGTTCGATGAGCAGTTCTTC.

This chain connects TRBV6-1 to TRBJ1-2; perhaps TRBD1 as D (5 bases). Trimming left V 5 bases short and J 6 bases short, with 19 bases between. This CDR3 has 15 residues. In germline, CDR1 is MNHNS, CDR2 SASEGT. CDR3 amino acids: CASSIPGLKSDGYTF. Written as DNA, the CDR3 is TGTGCCAGCAGTATACCGGGACTCAAATCGGATGGCTACACCTTC.

For this clone: Other DNA sequences in the sample encode the same CDR3. V is TRBV14 and J is TRBJ2-3, with TRBD1 as a possible D gene (6 bases). The CDR3 is made up of 14 amino acids. Germline CDR1 SGHDN, CDR2 FVKESK. The V end lost 1 base, the J end lost 4 bases, and 9 bases lay between the germline ends. CDR3 DNA sequence: TGTGCCAGCAGCCAAGTACAGGGAGCAGATACGCAGTATTTT. Translated: CASSQVQGADTQYF.

The chain combines TRBV19 with TRBJ2-7; D gene unclear. V was shortened by 1 base and J by 2 bases, with 9 bases between the two germline ends. The CDR3 has 14 amino acids. Germline values: CDR1 LNHDA, CDR2 SQIVND (reference sequence). For the CDR3, the DNA is TGTGCCAGTAGTATAGTATACGGAGCCTACGAGCAGTACTTC. It translates to CASSIVYGAYEQYF.

J is TRBJ2-4 and V is TRBV30; a weak D match, TRBD1 (6 bases). The CDR3 totals 14 residues. The germline V and J ends were trimmed by 0 bases and 7 bases, with 13 bases remaining between them. CDR1 GTSNPN and CDR2 SVGIG come from the germline V gene (reference sequence). The CDR3 reads CAWSVPGQHNIQYF. Written as DNA, the CDR3 is TGTGCCTGGAGTGTACCCGGACAGCATAACATTCAGTACTTC.

The chain has TRBV12-2 and TRBJ1-1. TRBV12-2 is designated a pseudogene. The CDR3 contains 13 residues. CDR3 loop: CAHGRGAITEAFF. The CDR3 DNA sequence: TGTGCCCACGGGCGGGGGGCCATCACTGAAGCTTTCTTT.